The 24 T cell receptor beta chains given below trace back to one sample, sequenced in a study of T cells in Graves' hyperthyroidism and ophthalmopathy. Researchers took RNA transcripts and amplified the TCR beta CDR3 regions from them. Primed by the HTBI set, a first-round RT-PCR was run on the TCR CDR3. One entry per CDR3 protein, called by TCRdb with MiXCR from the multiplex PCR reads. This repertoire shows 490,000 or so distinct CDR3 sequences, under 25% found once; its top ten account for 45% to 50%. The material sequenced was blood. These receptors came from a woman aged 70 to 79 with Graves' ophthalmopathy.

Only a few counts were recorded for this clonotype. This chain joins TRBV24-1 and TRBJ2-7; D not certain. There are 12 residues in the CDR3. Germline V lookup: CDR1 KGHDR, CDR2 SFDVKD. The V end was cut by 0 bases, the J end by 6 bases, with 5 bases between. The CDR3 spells CATSDLWGEQYF. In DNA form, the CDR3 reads TGTGCCACCAGTGATTTGTGGGGCGAGCAGTACTTC.

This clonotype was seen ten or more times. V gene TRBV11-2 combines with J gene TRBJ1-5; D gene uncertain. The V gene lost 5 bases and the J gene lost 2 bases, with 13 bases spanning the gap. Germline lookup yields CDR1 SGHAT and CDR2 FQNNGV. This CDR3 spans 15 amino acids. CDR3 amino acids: CASSLSGVGNQPQHF. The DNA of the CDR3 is TGTGCCAGCAGCCTCAGCGGGGTGGGCAATCAGCCCCAGCATTTT.

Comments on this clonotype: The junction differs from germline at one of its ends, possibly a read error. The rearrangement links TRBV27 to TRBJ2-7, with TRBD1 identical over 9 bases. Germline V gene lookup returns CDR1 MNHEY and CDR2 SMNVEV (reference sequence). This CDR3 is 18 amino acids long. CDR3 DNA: TGTGCCGGCAGCACGGGGACAGGGTTATTCAGAGATGCGTACGAGCAGTACTTC. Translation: CAGSTGTGLFRDAYEQYF.

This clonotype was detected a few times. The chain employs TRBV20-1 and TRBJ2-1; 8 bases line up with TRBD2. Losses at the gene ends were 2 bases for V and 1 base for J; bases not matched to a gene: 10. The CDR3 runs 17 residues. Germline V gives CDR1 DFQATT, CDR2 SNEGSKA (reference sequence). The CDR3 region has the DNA TGCAGTGCTAGACCCAGCGGGAGTGGTATGTCCTACAATGAGCAGTTCTTC. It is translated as CSARPSGSGMSYNEQFF.

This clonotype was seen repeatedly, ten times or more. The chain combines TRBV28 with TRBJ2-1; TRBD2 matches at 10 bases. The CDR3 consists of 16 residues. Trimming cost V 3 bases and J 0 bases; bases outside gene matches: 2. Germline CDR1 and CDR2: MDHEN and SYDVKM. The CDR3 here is CASSFPSGSSYNEQFF. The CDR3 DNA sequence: TGTGCCAGCAGTTTCCCTAGCGGGAGCTCCTACAATGAGCAGTTCTTC.

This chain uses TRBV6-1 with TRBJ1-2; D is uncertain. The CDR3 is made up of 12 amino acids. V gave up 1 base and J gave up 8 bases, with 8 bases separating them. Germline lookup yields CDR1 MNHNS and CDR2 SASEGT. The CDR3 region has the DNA TGTGCCAGCAGTGAAGGGGAGTGGGGCTACACCTTC. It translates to CASSEGEWGYTF.

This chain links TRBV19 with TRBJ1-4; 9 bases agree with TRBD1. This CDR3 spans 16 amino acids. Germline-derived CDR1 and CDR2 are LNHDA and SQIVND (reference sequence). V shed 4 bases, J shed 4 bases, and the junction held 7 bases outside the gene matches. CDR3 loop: CASSTFTTGGNEKLFF. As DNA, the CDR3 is TGTGCCAGTAGTACATTTACGACAGGGGGTAATGAAAAACTGTTTTTT.

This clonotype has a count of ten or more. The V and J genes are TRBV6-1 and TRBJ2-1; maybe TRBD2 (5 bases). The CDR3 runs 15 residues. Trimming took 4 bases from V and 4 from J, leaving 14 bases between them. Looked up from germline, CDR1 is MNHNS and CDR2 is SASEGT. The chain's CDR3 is CASSVSPGLYNEQFF. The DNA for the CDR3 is TGTGCCAGCAGTGTTTCCCCGGGATTATACAATGAGCAGTTCTTC.

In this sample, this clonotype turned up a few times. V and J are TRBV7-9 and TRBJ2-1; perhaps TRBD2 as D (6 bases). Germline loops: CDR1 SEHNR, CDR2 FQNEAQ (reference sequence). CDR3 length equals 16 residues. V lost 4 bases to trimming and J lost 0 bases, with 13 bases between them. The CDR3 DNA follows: TGTGCCAGCAGCTCTCATAGCGGCAACTCCTACAATGAGCAGTTCTTC. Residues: CASSSHSGNSYNEQFF.

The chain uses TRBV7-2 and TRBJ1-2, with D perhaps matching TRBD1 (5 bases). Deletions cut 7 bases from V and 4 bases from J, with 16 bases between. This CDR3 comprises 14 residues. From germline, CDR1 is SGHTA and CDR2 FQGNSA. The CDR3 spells CASTLVVQGYGYTF. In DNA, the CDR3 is TGTGCCAGCACCTTGGTGGTGCAGGGCTATGGCTACACCTTC.

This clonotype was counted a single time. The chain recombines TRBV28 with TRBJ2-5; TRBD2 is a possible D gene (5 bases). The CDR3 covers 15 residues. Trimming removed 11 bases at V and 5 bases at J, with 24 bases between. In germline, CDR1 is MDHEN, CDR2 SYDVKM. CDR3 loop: CAAREGLSGHETQYF. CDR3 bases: TGTGCCGCCCGCGAGGGTTTGAGTGGTCACGAGACCCAGTACTTC.

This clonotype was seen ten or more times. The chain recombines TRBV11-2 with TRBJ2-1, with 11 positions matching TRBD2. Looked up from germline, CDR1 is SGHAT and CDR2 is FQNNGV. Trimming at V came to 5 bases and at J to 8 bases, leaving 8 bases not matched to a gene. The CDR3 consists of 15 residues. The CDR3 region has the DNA TGTGCCAGCAGCCTTAGCGGGAGGGCCAGGGATGAGCAGTTCTTC. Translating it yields CASSLSGRARDEQFF.

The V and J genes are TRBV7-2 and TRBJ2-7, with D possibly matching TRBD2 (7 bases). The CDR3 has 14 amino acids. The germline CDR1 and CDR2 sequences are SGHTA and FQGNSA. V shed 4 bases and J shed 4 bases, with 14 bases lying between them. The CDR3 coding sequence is TGTGCCAGCAGCTCACGTAGGGGGGGTTACGAGCAGTACTTC. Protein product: CASSSRRGGYEQYF.

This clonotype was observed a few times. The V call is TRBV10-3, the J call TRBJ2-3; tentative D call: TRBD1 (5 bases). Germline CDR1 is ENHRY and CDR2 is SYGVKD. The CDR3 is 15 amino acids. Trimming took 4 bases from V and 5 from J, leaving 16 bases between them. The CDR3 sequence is CAISGPDSLGDTQYF. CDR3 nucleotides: TGTGCCATCAGTGGCCCCGACAGTTTAGGAGATACGCAGTATTTT.

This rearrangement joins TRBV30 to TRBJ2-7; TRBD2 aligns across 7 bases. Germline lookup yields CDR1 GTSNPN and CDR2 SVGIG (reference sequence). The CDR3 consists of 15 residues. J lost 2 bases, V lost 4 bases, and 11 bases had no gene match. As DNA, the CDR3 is TGTGCCTGGACTACCCCAGCGGGGCGACCCTACGAGCAGTACTTC. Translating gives CAWTTPAGRPYEQYF.

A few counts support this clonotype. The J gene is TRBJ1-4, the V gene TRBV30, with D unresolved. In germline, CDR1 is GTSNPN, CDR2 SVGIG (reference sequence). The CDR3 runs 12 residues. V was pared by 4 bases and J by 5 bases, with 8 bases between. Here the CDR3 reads CAWNPPNEKLFF. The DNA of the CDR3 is TGTGCCTGGAATCCACCGAATGAAAAACTGTTTTTT.

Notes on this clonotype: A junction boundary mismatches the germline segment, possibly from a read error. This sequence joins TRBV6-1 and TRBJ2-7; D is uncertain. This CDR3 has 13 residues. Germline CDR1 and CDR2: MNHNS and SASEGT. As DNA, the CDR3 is TGTGCCAGCATCGCCTCGGGCTACCACGACCAGTACTTC. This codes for CASIASGYHDQYF.

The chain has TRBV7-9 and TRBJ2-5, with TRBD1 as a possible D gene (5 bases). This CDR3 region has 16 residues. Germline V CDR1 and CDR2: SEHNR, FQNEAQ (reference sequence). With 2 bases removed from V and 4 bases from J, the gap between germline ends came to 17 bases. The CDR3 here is CASSLTGSGARETQYF. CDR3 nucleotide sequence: TGTGCCAGCAGCTTAACCGGCAGTGGGGCGAGAGAGACCCAGTACTTC.

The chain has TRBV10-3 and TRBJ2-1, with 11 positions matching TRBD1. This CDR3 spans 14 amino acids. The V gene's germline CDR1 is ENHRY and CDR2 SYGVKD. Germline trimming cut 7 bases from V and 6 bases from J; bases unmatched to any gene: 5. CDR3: CAITGQGVFNEQFF. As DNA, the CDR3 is TGTGCCATCACGGGACAGGGGGTTTTCAATGAGCAGTTCTTC.

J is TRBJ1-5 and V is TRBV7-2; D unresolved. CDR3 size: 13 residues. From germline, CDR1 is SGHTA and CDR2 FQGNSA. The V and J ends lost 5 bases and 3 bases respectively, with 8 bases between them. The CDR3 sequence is CASSGGPNQPQHF. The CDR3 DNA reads TGTGCCAGCAGCGGAGGGCCCAATCAGCCCCAGCATTTT.

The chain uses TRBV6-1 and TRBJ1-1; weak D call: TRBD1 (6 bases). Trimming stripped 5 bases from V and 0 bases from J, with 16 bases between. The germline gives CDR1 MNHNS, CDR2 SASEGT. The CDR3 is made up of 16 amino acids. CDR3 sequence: CASSLGQLPLNTEAFF. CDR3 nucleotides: TGTGCCAGCAGTTTAGGACAGCTCCCATTGAACACTGAAGCTTTCTTT.

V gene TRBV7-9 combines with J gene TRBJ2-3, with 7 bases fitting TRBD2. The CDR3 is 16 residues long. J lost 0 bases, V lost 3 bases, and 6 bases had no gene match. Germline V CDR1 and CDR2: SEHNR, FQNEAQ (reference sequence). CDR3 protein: CASSFTSVSSTDTQYF. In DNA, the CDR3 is TGTGCCAGCAGCTTTACTAGCGTATCTAGCACAGATACGCAGTATTTT.

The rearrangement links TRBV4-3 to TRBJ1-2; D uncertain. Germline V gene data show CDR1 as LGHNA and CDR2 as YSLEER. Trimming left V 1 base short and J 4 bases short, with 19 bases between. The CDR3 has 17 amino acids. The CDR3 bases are TGCGCCAGCAGCCAAGTTAGTGGTGGGCCCGACCCCTATGGCTACACCTTC. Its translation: CASSQVSGGPDPYGYTF.

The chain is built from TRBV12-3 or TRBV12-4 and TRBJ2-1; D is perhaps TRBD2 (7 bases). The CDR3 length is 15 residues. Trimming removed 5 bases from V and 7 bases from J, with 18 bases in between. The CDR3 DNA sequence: TGTGCCAGCAGTGTCAAAGGGGGGGGGGGGAATGAGCAGTTCTTC. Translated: CASSVKGGGGNEQFF.